Presented here are 21 T cell receptor beta chains from one specimen sequenced in a study of control samples from healthy donors and cancer patients. The table came from immunoSEQ multiplex PCR; TCRdb's copy has only in-frame clones and leaves some out. The sample lists over 110,000 clones; 80% to 95% were seen once. Sequenced: blood. These receptor sequences come from a man aged 25-45 years in good health.

This sequence joins TRBV27 and TRBJ1-4; D remains unclear. Looked up from germline, CDR1 is MNHEY and CDR2 is SMNVEV (reference sequence). CDR3 length: 14 residues. Trimming pared 1 base from V and 2 bases from J, leaving 5 bases between. The CDR3 spells CASSLFSTNEKLFF. In nucleotides, the CDR3 is TGTGCCAGCAGTTTATTCAGCACTAATGAAAAACTGTTTTTT.

This chain joins TRBV5-4 and TRBJ1-2, with 9 bases that match TRBD1. The junction had 4 bases not matched to a gene; V was cut back by 4 bases and J by 6 bases. The germline V gene has CDR1 SGHNT and CDR2 YYREEE (reference sequence). The CDR3 totals 13 residues. In DNA form, the CDR3 reads TGTGCCAGCAGCCCAACAGGGGGCGATGGCTACACCTTC. Its protein is CASSPTGGDGYTF.

V usage is TRBV9 and J usage is TRBJ2-2; 12 nucleotides align to TRBD2. Trimming took 3 bases from V and 8 from J; bases not matched to a gene: 8. The CDR3 loop spans 16 amino acids. The germline gives CDR1 SGDLS, CDR2 YYNGEE. CDR3 loop: CASSGWTSGTIGELFF. CDR3 coding DNA: TGTGCCAGCAGCGGCTGGACTAGCGGGACGATTGGGGAGCTGTTTTTT.

The sample holds a few counts of this clone. The chain uses TRBV25-1 and TRBJ2-7; 9 bases are a match to TRBD1. This CDR3 comprises 13 residues. CDR1 is MGHDK, CDR2 SYGVNS, per germline. With 6 bases clipped from V and 3 bases from J, the junction kept 3 bases outside the gene matches. The CDR3 bases are TGTGCCAGCAGCGGACAGGGGTTCTACGAGCAGTACTTC. It yields the protein CASSGQGFYEQYF.

The chain uses TRBV30 and TRBJ2-7; 7 bases map to TRBD2. Germline V gene data show CDR1 as GTSNPN and CDR2 as SVGIG (reference sequence). V shed 0 bases and J 2 bases; nucleotides not matched to a gene: 4. This CDR3 has 14 amino acids. The chain's CDR3 is CAWSVRGRAYEQYF. For the CDR3, the DNA is TGTGCCTGGAGTGTACGAGGGAGGGCCTACGAGCAGTACTTC.

The chain joins TRBV19 to TRBJ1-1, with D possibly matching TRBD1 (5 bases). V was cut by 5 bases and J by 3 bases, with 10 bases left in between. This CDR3 comprises 13 residues. CDR1 is LNHDA and CDR2 is SQIVND in the germline V gene (reference sequence). The CDR3 DNA reads as TGTGCCAGTAGTCAGAAGGGGTACACTGAAGCTTTCTTT. Protein product: CASSQKGYTEAFF.

The chain combines TRBV5-1 with TRBJ2-3, with TRBD2 matching 13 bases. The CDR3 is 17 residues long. CDR1 and CDR2 (germline): SGHRS, YFSETQ. The J segment lost 5 bases and the V segment lost 0 bases, leaving 6 bases of the junction unmatched. CDR3 loop: CASSLGTSGSVLDTQYF. The CDR3 region has the DNA TGCGCCAGCAGCTTGGGGACTAGCGGGAGTGTTTTAGATACGCAGTATTTT.

The gene calls are TRBV5-1 and TRBJ2-5; TRBD1 aligns across 9 bases. CDR1 and CDR2 from the germline V gene are SGHRS and YFSETQ. V gave up 8 bases and J gave up 3 bases; unmatched junction bases: 11. The CDR3 is 15 residues long. CDR3 residues: CASTGTGLLEETQYF. As DNA, the CDR3 is TGCGCCAGTACCGGGACAGGGTTGCTTGAAGAGACCCAGTACTTC.

The chain couples TRBV6-2 or TRBV6-3 to TRBJ2-1; 7 nucleotides line up with TRBD1. The germline V gene encodes CDR1 MNHEY and CDR2 SVGEGT. The CDR3 has 16 residues. The trim removed 6 bases at V and 6 bases at J, leaving 14 bases unmatched. CDR3 coding DNA: TGTGCCAGCAGCCCTCTGAGGGGGCCGCCGAGCAATGAGCAGTTCTTC. Translated, it gives CASSPLRGPPSNEQFF.

Comment on this clone: At the DNA level, this CDR3 is encoded by other sequences in the same sample as well. This chain joins TRBV28 and TRBJ1-5; D is unclear. V lost 2 bases and J 2 bases, leaving 1 base between the germline ends. The CDR3 extends over 12 amino acids. The germline V gene has CDR1 MDHEN and CDR2 SYDVKM. The CDR3 protein is CASSLGNQPQHF. CDR3 nucleotide sequence: TGTGCCAGCAGTTTAGGCAATCAGCCCCAGCATTTT.

The chain links TRBV3-1 (or the pseudogene TRBV3-2) to TRBJ2-7; D is undetermined. This CDR3 is built from 12 residues. The germline CDR1 and CDR2 sequences are LGHDT and YNNKEL (reference sequence). Between the trimmed V and J ends, which lost 3 bases and 0 bases, there was a span of 3 bases. DNA for the CDR3: TGTGCCAGCAGCCATGACTCCTACGAGCAGTACTTC. This gives the protein CASSHDSYEQYF.

The genes are TRBV5-1 and TRBJ2-5, with 8 bases matching TRBD2. From germline, CDR1 is SGHRS and CDR2 YFSETQ. This CDR3 is 17 amino acids long. Trimming took 4 bases from V and 5 from J; bases not matched to a gene: 16. The CDR3: CASSLNRGSGSGETQYF. For the CDR3, the DNA is TGCGCCAGCAGCCTCAACCGTGGGAGCGGGAGCGGGGAGACCCAGTACTTC. Looking up the rest from reference TRBV5-1 and TRBJ2-5 gives the full variable domain: KAGVTQTPRYLIKTRGQQVTLSCSPISGHRSVSWYQQTPGQGLQFLFEYFSETQRNKGNFPGRFSGRQFSNSRSEMNVSTLELGDSALYLCASSLNRGSGSGETQYFGPGTRLLVL.

The chain is built from TRBV19 and TRBJ2-3; no clear D gene. The CDR3 extends over 14 amino acids. CDR1 and CDR2 (germline): LNHDA, SQIVND (reference sequence). Deletions cut 2 bases from V and 5 bases from J, with 11 bases between. As DNA, the CDR3 is TGTGCCAGTAGTATACGAACCCGTCAAGATACGCAGTATTTT. Translated: CASSIRTRQDTQYF. Based on the CDR3 plus reference TRBV19 and TRBJ2-3, the full variable domain is DGGITQSPKYLFRKEGQNVTLSCEQNLNHDAMYWYRQDPGQGLRLIYYSQIVNDFQKGDIAEGYSVSREKKESFPLTVTSAQKNPTAFYLCASSIRTRQDTQYFGPGTRLTVL.

The gene calls are TRBV6-1 and TRBJ2-5; possibly TRBD1 or TRBD2 for D (7 bases each). This CDR3 is built from 14 residues. CDR1 and CDR2 from the germline V gene are MNHNS and SASEGT. Between the trimmed V and J ends, which lost 2 bases and 2 bases, there was a span of 9 bases. This chain's CDR3 is CASSEQGGQETQYF. The CDR3 DNA sequence: TGTGCCAGCAGTGAACAGGGGGGGCAAGAGACCCAGTACTTC.

The rearrangement links TRBV3-1 (or the pseudogene TRBV3-2) to TRBJ2-5; no definite D call. Trimming cost V 5 bases and J 4 bases, with 8 bases left between them. CDR1 is LGHDT, CDR2 YNNKEL, per germline (reference sequence). The CDR3 sequence is 12 residues long. The CDR3 DNA reads TGTGCCAGCAGCTCCAAGGGAGAGACCCAGTACTTC. It translates to CASSSKGETQYF.

This sequence joins TRBV27 and TRBJ2-1; 7 bases match TRBD1. Germline V lookup: CDR1 MNHEY, CDR2 SMNVEV (reference sequence). This CDR3 is 14 amino acids long. The V and J ends lost 8 bases and 5 bases, in that order; junction bases with no gene match: 9. CDR3 sequence: CASGTGASDNEQFF. CDR3 nucleotide sequence: TGTGCCAGCGGAACAGGGGCCAGCGACAATGAGCAGTTCTTC.

The CDR3 protein is CASSNSYEQYF. The CDR3 DNA is TGTGCCAGCAGCAATTCCTACGAGCAGTACTTC. The V gene is TRBV7-2, the J gene TRBJ2-7; D ambiguous. The germline V gene has CDR1 SGHTA and CDR2 FQGNSA. This CDR3 has 11 residues. V was trimmed by 5 bases and J by 1 base, leaving 3 bases between them.

The chain recombines TRBV19 with TRBJ1-1; D gene unclear. Germline loops: CDR1 LNHDA, CDR2 SQIVND (reference sequence). The CDR3 contains 13 residues. The V end lost 3 bases, the J end lost 2 bases, and 7 bases lay between the germline ends. The CDR3, as DNA: TGTGCCAGTAGTATGCAGGTCAACACTGAAGCTTTCTTT. Translation: CASSMQVNTEAFF.

V and J are TRBV15 and TRBJ2-7; D not certain. V was cut by 1 base and J by 3 bases, with 13 bases left in between. Germline CDR1 and CDR2: LNHNV and YYDKDF (reference sequence). The CDR3 totals 15 residues. CDR3 nucleotide sequence: TGTGCCACCAGCAGAGGTCCTCAAGTCGTCTACGAGCAGTACTTC. It is translated as CATSRGPQVVYEQYF.

The chain couples TRBV6-6 to TRBJ1-6, with 7 bases identical to TRBD1. In germline, CDR1 is MNHNY, CDR2 SVGAGI (reference sequence). The CDR3 totals 14 residues. Losses at the gene ends were 6 bases for V and 6 bases for J; bases not matched to a gene: 5. In DNA, the CDR3 is TGTGCCAGCAGCGAGGGACAGCTTAATTCACCCCTCCACTTT. Translated: CASSEGQLNSPLHF.

The chain employs TRBV6-1 and TRBJ1-3; D is undetermined. Looked up from germline, CDR1 is MNHNS and CDR2 is SASEGT. The CDR3 totals 18 residues. Trimming left V 1 base short and J 0 bases short, with 16 bases between. CDR3 sequence reads: CASSEEAGKFYSGNTIYF. DNA of the CDR3: TGTGCCAGCAGTGAAGAGGCAGGAAAGTTTTACTCTGGAAACACCATATATTTT.